The 8 T cell receptor beta chains given below trace back to one sample, sequenced in a study of T cell repertoires in cytomegalovirus infection. These receptors lack a known antigen. One entry per CDR3 protein, called by TCRdb with MiXCR from the reads. The repertoire holds about 140,000 distinct CDR3 sequences, with over 30% as singletons. The sample in question was CD8+ T cells from cultured PBMCs, obtained from culture after CMV antigen stimulation. These TCRs come from a human donor in good health (CMV status not recorded). Some clones in this sample may be carry-over from other donors' samples.

For the CDR3, the DNA is TGCGCCAGCAGCCCTCGGACTAGCGGGTTGCGGAATGAGCAGTTCTTC. This codes for CASSPRTSGLRNEQFF. V usage is TRBV4-1 and J usage is TRBJ2-1; 11 bases agree with TRBD2. Germline loops: CDR1 MGHRA, CDR2 YSYEKL. The CDR3 runs 16 residues. J gave up 7 bases and V 4 bases, and 9 bases lay outside the gene matches.

The chain has TRBV19 and TRBJ2-7; D is possibly TRBD1 (6 bases). The CDR3 runs to 20 residues. Germline lookup yields CDR1 LNHDA and CDR2 SQIVND (reference sequence). The V end lost 3 bases, the J end lost 4 bases, and 31 bases lay between the germline ends. The CDR3 sequence is CASSIFLPGEAGAVGYEQYF. The CDR3 nucleotides read TGTGCCAGTAGTATTTTTCTCCCCGGAGAGGCAGGGGCGGTCGGGTACGAGCAGTACTTC.

This clonotype was found many times. This rearrangement joins TRBV2 to TRBJ2-1; the match to TRBD2 covers 10 bases. The CDR3 consists of 15 residues. Germline values: CDR1 SNHLY, CDR2 FYNNEI. With V trimmed by 4 bases and J by 3 bases, 3 bases remained unmatched. The CDR3 region has the DNA TGTGCCAGCAGTGGGGGACTAGCGAACTACAATGAGCAGTTCTTC. It translates to CASSGGLANYNEQFF. Full variable domain (remainder filled in from reference TRBV2 and TRBJ2-1): EPEVTQTPSHQVTQMGQEVILRCVPISNHLYFYWYRQILGQKVEFLVSFYNNEISEKSEIFDDQFSVERPDGSNFTLKIRSTKLEDSAMYFCASSGGLANYNEQFFGPGTRLTVL.

This clonotype was seen a few times. The V call is TRBV2, the J call TRBJ1-1; 9 nucleotides match TRBD1. The CDR3 runs to 14 residues. CDR1 and CDR2 (germline): SNHLY, FYNNEI. V shed 6 bases and J 7 bases; nucleotides not matched to a gene: 9. Written as DNA, the CDR3 is TGTGCCAGCAGAGAGTACGGGACAGGGAGTGAAGCTTTCTTT. It specifies CASREYGTGSEAFF.

The chain's CDR3 is CSVVGSPEGYGYTF. The CDR3 DNA is TGCAGCGTTGTGGGCAGCCCGGAGGGCTATGGCTACACCTTC. The chain links TRBV29-1 to TRBJ1-2, with D uncertain. V gave up 4 bases and J gave up 4 bases, with 16 bases separating them. This CDR3 is built from 14 residues. Germline loops: CDR1 SQVTM, CDR2 ANQGSEA.

This clonotype was counted between two and nine times. V usage is TRBV19 and J usage is TRBJ1-5; D gene ambiguous. Germline CDR1 is LNHDA and CDR2 is SQIVND (reference sequence). CDR3 length: 16 amino acids. Trimming removed 2 bases from V and 4 bases from J, with 15 bases in between. CDR3 residues: CASSIYAENLNQPQHF. Here the CDR3 DNA reads TGTGCCAGTAGTATATATGCGGAGAATTTGAATCAGCCCCAGCATTTT. Looking up the rest from reference TRBV19 and TRBJ1-5 gives the full variable domain: DGGITQSPKYLFRKEGQNVTLSCEQNLNHDAMYWYRQDPGQGLRLIYYSQIVNDFQKGDIAEGYSVSREKKESFPLTVTSAQKNPTAFYLCASSIYAENLNQPQHFGDGTRLSIL.

This chain links TRBV27 with TRBJ1-1; tentatively, D is TRBD1 (6 bases). This CDR3 comprises 14 residues. Germline CDR1 MNHEY, CDR2 SMNVEV (reference sequence). The V end was cut by 2 bases, the J end by 6 bases, with 13 bases between. In DNA, the CDR3 is TGTGCCAGCAGTTTAGGGGGGCTTTACTCTGAAGCTTTCTTT. Protein sequence: CASSLGGLYSEAFF.

This clonotype was seen only a few times. V is TRBV5-4 and J is TRBJ2-7, with 7 bases fitting TRBD1. This CDR3 is built from 18 residues. V lost 0 bases and J lost 3; bases outside the gene matches: 15. Germline assignment: CDR1 SGHNT and CDR2 YYREEE (reference sequence). In nucleotides, the CDR3 is TGTGCCAGCAGCTTGGGAGGACAGGAAATGAGTCCGATCTACGAGCAGTACTTC. The encoded protein is CASSLGGQEMSPIYEQYF.